This T cell receptor (beta chain) emerged from a study of regulatory T cells in long-lasting Graves disease. Overall study context: Duration of antithyroid drug therapy among newly diagnosed Graves' patients was under 3 months.

Trimming cost V 6 bases and J 7 bases; bases outside gene matches: 9. The CDR3 contains 15 residues. This clonotype was counted at least ten times. This sample's time point: newly diagnosed GD, antithyroid drugs for less than 3 months. There was RNA extracted from PBMCs, and the TCR library was made from it. Arm-PCR of CDR3 regions and iRepertoire HTBI primers were the basis on which TCR beta libraries were built. TCRdb redid the calling of the multiplex PCR reads with MiXCR, one entry per CDR3 protein. The sample shows around 250,000 distinct CDR3 sequences, 18% of them seen only once. The V gene is TRBV12-3 or TRBV12-4, the J gene TRBJ1-2; 12 positions match TRBD1. This clonotype originated in a female donor with Graves disease. Specimen: peripheral blood mononuclear cells (PBMCs), collected at new diagnosis, from a patient treated with antithyroid drugs. CDR3 nucleotides: TGTGCCAGCAGAAGGGGACAGGGGGCCGCAATTGGCTACACCTTC. This gives the protein CASRRGQGAAIGYTF.